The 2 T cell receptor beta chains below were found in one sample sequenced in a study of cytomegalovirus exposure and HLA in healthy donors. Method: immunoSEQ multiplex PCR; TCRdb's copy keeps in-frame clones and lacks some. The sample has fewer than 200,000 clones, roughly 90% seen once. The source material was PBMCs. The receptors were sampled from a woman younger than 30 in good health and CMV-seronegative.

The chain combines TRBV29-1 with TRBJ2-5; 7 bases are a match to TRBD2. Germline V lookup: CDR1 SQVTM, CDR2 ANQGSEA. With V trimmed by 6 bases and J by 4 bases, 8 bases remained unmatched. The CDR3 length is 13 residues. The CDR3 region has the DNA TGCAGCGTCCTTAGCGGGCTACGAGAGACCCAGTACTTC. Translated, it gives CSVLSGLRETQYF.

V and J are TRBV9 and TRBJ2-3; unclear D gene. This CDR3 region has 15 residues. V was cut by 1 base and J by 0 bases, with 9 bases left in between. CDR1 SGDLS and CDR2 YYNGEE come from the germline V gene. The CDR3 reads CASSVRGLSTDTQYF. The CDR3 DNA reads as TGTGCCAGCAGCGTAAGAGGCCTTAGCACAGATACGCAGTATTTT.